This is a list of T cell receptor beta chains from one sample in a study of shared clonotypes between healthy human individuals. The repertoire was sequenced with immunoSEQ multiplex PCR; TCRdb's copy has only in-frame clones and lacks some. The profile shows more than 850,000 clones, approximately 80% of them singletons. Sequencing input: memory CD4+ T cells from PBMCs. Receptor source: a man aged 18 to 29 in good health. Some clones in this sample may be carry-over from other donors' samples. The CDR3 runs from the conserved cysteine through the conserved F or W. The D gene is left open where the match is weak. Clone size is shown for a subset of rows, as once, few, many or a class of expanded clone.

CDR3aa	v_gene	j_gene	d_gene	abundance
CAWSSGTGGRGSPLHF	TRBV30	TRBJ1-6	TRBD1	few
CASSTTPNTEAFF	TRBV5-1	TRBJ1-1	-	-
CASSPWEGGEQYF	TRBV7-3	TRBJ2-7	-	-
CASSPRQGPTSGANVLTF	TRBV11-1	TRBJ2-6	TRBD1	-
CASSPGMGYGYTF	TRBV5-1	TRBJ1-2	-	-
CASSQDESAYGYTF	TRBV4-1	TRBJ1-2	-	once
CASSPIAGGQIGELFF	TRBV9	TRBJ2-2	TRBD2	few
CASSPGVGLRGYTF	TRBV28	TRBJ1-2	-	-
CASSSPGTHYSGANVLTF	TRBV7-2	TRBJ2-6	-	-
CASSPARAELTEAFF	TRBV18	TRBJ1-1	-	few
CASSSAGGGADTQYF	TRBV7-2	TRBJ2-3	-	-
CASSLGLTGVNTEAFF	TRBV5-4	TRBJ1-1	-	-
CASPRSPNTGELFF	TRBV7-9	TRBJ2-2	-	-
CASSLVQRTGGGGYTF	TRBV5-1	TRBJ1-2	-	-
CASSEPGRSRSETQYF	TRBV6-1	TRBJ2-5	-	-
CASSSSDRSSYEQYF	TRBV5-4	TRBJ2-7	-	-
CASIRGQGAHEQYF	TRBV6-1	TRBJ2-7	TRBD1	-
CASSQGVGADTQYF	TRBV4-3	TRBJ2-3	-	-
CASRGARVDKNIQYF	TRBV19	TRBJ2-4	-	-
CASSEPSPGSPLHF	TRBV6-1	TRBJ1-6	-	few
CASSPAGLAGYYEQYF	TRBV5-1	TRBJ2-7	TRBD2	-
CASKTGVSTGELFF	TRBV5-1	TRBJ2-2	TRBD1	-
CASSDRAGGDEAFF	TRBV9	TRBJ1-1	-	-
CASSQTAEQYF	TRBV6-1	TRBJ2-7	-	-
CASSLRAGGATQYF	TRBV28	TRBJ2-5	-	-
CASFERGNKFF	TRBV2	TRBJ2-1	TRBD2	-
CASSQRSGRAADTQYF	TRBV4-1	TRBJ2-3	TRBD2	-
CASTTSGGQETQYF	TRBV27	TRBJ2-5	TRBD2	many
CASTTIPGAEAFF	TRBV19	TRBJ1-1	-	few